One sample yielded the 18 T cell receptor beta chains listed below, sequenced in a study of memory CD4+ T cells and cytomegalovirus serostatus. Single viable CD3+CD4+CD8-CD45RO+ cells were sorted as the memory CD4+ T cells. Assay used: immunoSEQ multiplex PCR; TCRdb lists only in-frame clones, some missing. The data contain tens of thousands of clones, less than 85% of them singletons. The sample taken for sequencing was memory CD4+ T cells from blood. Receptors originate from an adult in good health and CMV-seronegative.

CDR3 coding DNA: TGTGCCAGCAGCGAAGGATCAACTGAGTCATGGCCCCAGCATTTT. Its translation: CASSEGSTESWPQHF. The J gene is TRBJ1-5, the V gene TRBV9, with D unresolved. CDR1 is SGDLS and CDR2 is YYNGEE in the germline V gene. The CDR3 covers 15 residues. V gave up 3 bases and J gave up 9 bases, with 19 bases separating them. The whole variable domain, filled in from reference TRBV9 and TRBJ1-5, reads DSGVTQTPKHLITATGQRVTLRCSPRSGDLSVYWYQQSLDQGLQFLIQYYNGEERAKGNILERFSAQQFPDLHSELNLSSLELGDSALYFCASSEGSTESWPQHFGDGTRLSIL.

The chain is built from TRBV5-1 and TRBJ2-5; TRBD2 agrees at 13 bases. The CDR3 covers 17 residues. Trimming cost V 0 bases and J 2 bases; bases outside gene matches: 4. The germline CDR1 and CDR2 sequences are SGHRS and YFSETQ. The CDR3 protein is CASSLASGLAGQETQYF. CDR3 DNA sequence: TGCGCCAGCAGCTTGGCCTCGGGACTAGCGGGACAAGAGACCCAGTACTTC.

This chain links TRBV27 with TRBJ1-2; the match to TRBD1 covers 7 bases. Trimming took 3 bases from V and 5 from J; bases not matched to a gene: 9. This CDR3 is built from 15 residues. Germline V gene data show CDR1 as MNHEY and CDR2 as SMNVEV (reference sequence). The CDR3 nucleotides are TGTGCCAGCAGTTTTTCAGGACAGGCTGGGTATGGCTACACCTTC. This translates into CASSFSGQAGYGYTF.

In the case of this clone: Other DNA variants within this sample encode the same CDR3. The chain recombines TRBV15 with TRBJ2-7, with a weak D call TRBD2 (6 bases). Trimming took off 1 base at V and 0 bases at J, with 10 bases between the two ends. This CDR3 comprises 15 residues. Germline assignment: CDR1 LNHNV and CDR2 YYDKDF (reference sequence). The CDR3 nucleotides are TGTGCCACCAGCAGAGGCGGGGTGAGCTCCTACGAGCAGTACTTC. This translates into CATSRGGVSSYEQYF.

The rearrangement joins TRBV7-8 to TRBJ2-2; unclear D gene. Germline V gene data show CDR1 as SGHVS and CDR2 as FQNEAQ. The CDR3 runs to 16 residues. The ends were cut back, 5 bases at V and 2 bases at J, with 15 bases in the middle. The CDR3, as DNA: TGTGCCAGCAGCCCTTGGACGGTCAAAAACACCGGGGAGCTGTTTTTT. Translating gives CASSPWTVKNTGELFF.

This chain links TRBV6-5 with TRBJ2-2; the D gene could be TRBD1 or TRBD2 (5 bases each). The germline CDR1 and CDR2 sequences are MNHEY and SVGAGI. The ends were cut back, 2 bases at V and 2 bases at J, with 9 bases in the middle. The CDR3 runs to 15 residues. The CDR3 DNA follows: TGTGCCAGCAGTTACCACGGGGCCAACACCGGGGAGCTGTTTTTT. As protein: CASSYHGANTGELFF.

The CDR3 region has the DNA TGTGCCAGCAGCCAAAGGACCCCTCCGGGAAACACCATATATTTT. It specifies CASSQRTPPGNTIYF. The chain couples TRBV7-2 to TRBJ1-3; D ambiguous. Trimming removed 5 bases from V and 4 bases from J, with 15 bases in between. CDR3 length: 15 residues. Germline V gene data show CDR1 as SGHTA and CDR2 as FQGNSA.

The chain carries TRBV7-2 and TRBJ1-2, with 9 positions matching TRBD1. The CDR3 spans 14 residues. The junction had 1 base not matched to a gene; V was cut back by 0 bases and J by 5 bases. Germline CDR1 and CDR2: SGHTA and FQGNSA. In DNA, the CDR3 is TGTGCCAGCAGCTTAGCAGGGACAGGGTATGGCTACACCTTC. Its translation: CASSLAGTGYGYTF.

The rearrangement uses TRBV5-6 and TRBJ1-1, with D perhaps TRBD1 (6 bases). V gave up 5 bases and J gave up 1 base, with 15 bases separating them. Germline CDR1 is SGHDT and CDR2 is YYEEEE. The CDR3 extends over 15 amino acids. CDR3 protein: CASREGGRGNTEAFF. The CDR3 bases are TGTGCCAGCAGGGAGGGGGGCAGGGGGAACACTGAAGCTTTCTTT.

The chain joins TRBV29-1 to TRBJ2-3, with D possibly being TRBD1 (6 bases). The germline V gene has CDR1 SQVTM and CDR2 ANQGSEA. The CDR3 consists of 13 residues. V was shortened by 1 base and J by 9 bases, with 14 bases between the two germline ends. The CDR3: CSVEALRQDTQYF. DNA of the CDR3: TGCAGCGTTGAAGCATTAAGACAGGACACGCAGTATTTT.

This clone was observed once. The V and J genes are TRBV5-1 and TRBJ2-7; the match to TRBD2 covers 8 bases. V lost 4 bases, J lost 3 bases, and 12 bases stayed unmatched. This CDR3 comprises 16 residues. Germline V gene sequence: CDR1 SGHRS, CDR2 YFSETQ. Written as DNA, the CDR3 is TGCGCCAGCAGCCCGACCGGGGCGGGGGGCCTCTACGAGCAGTACTTC. It yields the protein CASSPTGAGGLYEQYF.

This clone was counted between two and nine times. The gene calls are TRBV10-2 and TRBJ1-1; TRBD1 agrees at 7 bases. The CDR3 totals 16 residues. CDR1 WSHSY and CDR2 SAAADI come from the germline V gene. V lost 0 bases and J lost 10; bases outside the gene matches: 14. The CDR3 sequence: CASSESNETGRASAFF. CDR3 DNA: TGCGCCAGCAGTGAGTCGAATGAGACAGGGCGCGCCTCAGCTTTCTTT.

V gene TRBV4-1 combines with J gene TRBJ1-4, with TRBD1 matching over 7 bases. The CDR3 is made up of 14 amino acids. Germline CDR1 and CDR2: MGHRA and YSYEKL. V was clipped by 1 base and J by 8 bases; unmatched bases: 4. The CDR3 reads CASSQGTGREKLFF. As DNA, the CDR3 is TGCGCCAGCAGCCAAGGGACAGGACGGGAAAAACTGTTTTTT.

This clone was counted between two and nine times. CDR3 residues: CAISDIGLAGANVLTF. The CDR3 bases are TGTGCCATCAGTGATATCGGACTGGCTGGGGCCAACGTCCTGACTTTC. The rearrangement links TRBV10-3 to TRBJ2-6; tentatively, D is TRBD2 (5 bases). Trimming cost V 3 bases and J 2 bases, with 11 bases left between them. CDR3 size: 16 residues. The germline V gene encodes CDR1 ENHRY and CDR2 SYGVKD.

This sequence joins TRBV4-2 and TRBJ1-5; D perhaps matches TRBD1 (6 bases). This CDR3 comprises 15 residues. Between the trimmed V and J ends, which lost 0 bases and 2 bases, there was a span of 8 bases. Germline assignment: CDR1 LGHNA and CDR2 YNFKEQ. The CDR3 DNA reads as TGTGCCAGCAGCCAAGAGGGGGCGCGCAATCAGCCCCAGCATTTT. It codes for CASSQEGARNQPQHF.

V gene TRBV6-6 combines with J gene TRBJ2-2; no reliable D call. CDR1 is MNHNY and CDR2 is SVGAGI in the germline V gene (reference sequence). The CDR3 extends over 12 amino acids. V lost 6 bases and J 3 bases, leaving 5 bases between the germline ends. CDR3 protein: CASSSDTGELFF. For the CDR3, the DNA is TGTGCCAGCAGCTCAGACACCGGGGAGCTGTTTTTT.

V usage is TRBV2 and J usage is TRBJ1-2; D gene uncertain. Germline V gene sequence: CDR1 SNHLY, CDR2 FYNNEI. The CDR3 runs to 14 residues. Trimming stripped 3 bases from V and 7 bases from J, with 15 bases between. CDR3: CASSEGRGLGGYTF. CDR3 DNA: TGTGCCAGCAGTGAGGGGAGAGGCCTCGGTGGCTACACCTTC.

This clone was recorded once. V and J are TRBV11-2 and TRBJ2-2, with no clear D. Germline V gene sequence: CDR1 SGHAT, CDR2 FQNNGV. The CDR3 totals 14 residues. The V end lost 3 bases, the J end lost 2 bases, and 7 bases lay between the germline ends. The CDR3 DNA reads TGTGCCAGCAGCTTCTTCAGAAACACCGGGGAGCTGTTTTTT. Residues: CASSFFRNTGELFF. The full variable domain, completed using reference TRBV11-2 and TRBJ2-2, is EAGVAQSPRYKIIEKRQSVAFWCNPISGHATLYWYQQILGQGPKLLIQFQNNGVVDDSQLPKDRFSAERLKGVDSTLKIQPAKLEDSAVYLCASSFFRNTGELFFGEGSRLTVL.